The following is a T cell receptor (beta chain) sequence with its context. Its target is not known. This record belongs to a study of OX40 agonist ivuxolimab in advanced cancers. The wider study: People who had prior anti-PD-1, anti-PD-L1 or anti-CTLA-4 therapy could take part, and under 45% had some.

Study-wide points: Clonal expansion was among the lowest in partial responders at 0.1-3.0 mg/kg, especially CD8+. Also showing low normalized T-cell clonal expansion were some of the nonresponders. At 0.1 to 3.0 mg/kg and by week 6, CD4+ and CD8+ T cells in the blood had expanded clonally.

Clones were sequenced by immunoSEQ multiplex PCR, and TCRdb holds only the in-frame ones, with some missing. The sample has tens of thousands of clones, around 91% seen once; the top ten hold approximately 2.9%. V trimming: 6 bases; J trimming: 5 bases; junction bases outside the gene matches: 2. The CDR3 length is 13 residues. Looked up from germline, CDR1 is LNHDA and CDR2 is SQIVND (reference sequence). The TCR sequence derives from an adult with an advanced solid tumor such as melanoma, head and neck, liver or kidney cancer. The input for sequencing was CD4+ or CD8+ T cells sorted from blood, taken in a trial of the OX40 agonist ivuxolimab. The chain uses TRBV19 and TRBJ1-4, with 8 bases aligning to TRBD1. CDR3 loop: CASRGQANEKLFF. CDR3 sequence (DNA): TGTGCCAGTAGGGGACAGGCAAATGAAAAACTGTTTTTT.